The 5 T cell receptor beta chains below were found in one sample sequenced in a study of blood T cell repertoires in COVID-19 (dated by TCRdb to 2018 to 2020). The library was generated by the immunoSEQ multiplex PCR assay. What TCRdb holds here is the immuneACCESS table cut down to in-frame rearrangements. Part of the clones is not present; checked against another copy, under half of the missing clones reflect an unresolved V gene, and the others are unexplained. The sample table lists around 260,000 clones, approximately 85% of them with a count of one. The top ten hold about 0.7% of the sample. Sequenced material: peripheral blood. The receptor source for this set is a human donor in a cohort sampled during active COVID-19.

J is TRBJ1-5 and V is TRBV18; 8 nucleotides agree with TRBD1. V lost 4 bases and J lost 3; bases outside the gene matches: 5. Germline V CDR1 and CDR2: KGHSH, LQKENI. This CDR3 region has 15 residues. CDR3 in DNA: TGTGCCAGCTCACTTGGACAGGGCTTCAATCAGCCCCAGCATTTT. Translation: CASSLGQGFNQPQHF.

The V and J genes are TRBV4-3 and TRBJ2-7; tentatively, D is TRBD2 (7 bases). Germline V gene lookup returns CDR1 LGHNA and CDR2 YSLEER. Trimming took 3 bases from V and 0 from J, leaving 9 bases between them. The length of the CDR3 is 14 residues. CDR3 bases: TGCGCCAGCAGCCAGGGAGGGGGCTCCTACGAGCAGTACTTC. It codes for CASSQGGGSYEQYF.

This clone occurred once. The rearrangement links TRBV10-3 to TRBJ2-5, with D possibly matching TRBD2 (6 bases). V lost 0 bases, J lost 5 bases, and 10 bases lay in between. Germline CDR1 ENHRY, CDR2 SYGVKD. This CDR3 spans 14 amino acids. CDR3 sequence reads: CAISESTRGETQYF. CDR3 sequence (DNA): TGTGCCATCAGTGAGTCGACTCGGGGGGAGACCCAGTACTTC.

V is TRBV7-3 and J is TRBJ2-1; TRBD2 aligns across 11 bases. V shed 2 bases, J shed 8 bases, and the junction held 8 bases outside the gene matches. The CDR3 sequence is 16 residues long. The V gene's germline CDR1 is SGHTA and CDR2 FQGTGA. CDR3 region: CASSLGTSGRIHEQFF. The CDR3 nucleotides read TGTGCCAGCAGCTTAGGGACTAGCGGAAGAATCCATGAGCAGTTCTTC. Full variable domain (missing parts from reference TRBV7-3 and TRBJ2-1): GAGVSQTPSNKVTEKGKYVELRCDPISGHTALYWYRQSLGQGPEFLIYFQGTGAADDSGLPNDRFFAVRPEGSVSTLKIQRTERGDSAVYLCASSLGTSGRIHEQFFGPGTRLTVL.

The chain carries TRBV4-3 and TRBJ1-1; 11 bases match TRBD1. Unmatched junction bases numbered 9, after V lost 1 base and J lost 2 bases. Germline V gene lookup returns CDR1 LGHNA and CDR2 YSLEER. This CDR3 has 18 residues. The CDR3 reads CASSQGGGQGALNTEAFF. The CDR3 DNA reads TGCGCCAGCAGCCAAGGCGGAGGACAGGGGGCCCTTAACACTGAAGCTTTCTTT.